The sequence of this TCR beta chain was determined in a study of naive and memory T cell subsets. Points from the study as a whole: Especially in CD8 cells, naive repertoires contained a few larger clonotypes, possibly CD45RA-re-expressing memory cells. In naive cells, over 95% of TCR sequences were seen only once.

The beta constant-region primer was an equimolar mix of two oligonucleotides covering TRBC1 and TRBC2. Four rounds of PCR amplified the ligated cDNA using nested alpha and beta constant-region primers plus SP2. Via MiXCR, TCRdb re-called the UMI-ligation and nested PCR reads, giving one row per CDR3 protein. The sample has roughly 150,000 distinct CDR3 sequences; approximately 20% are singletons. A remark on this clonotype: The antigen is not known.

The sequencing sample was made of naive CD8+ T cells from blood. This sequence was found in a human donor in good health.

The CDR3 loop is CSVEEPTAHEQYF. The DNA of the CDR3 is TGCAGCGTTGAAGAACCGACAGCCCACGAGCAGTACTTC. This chain connects TRBV29-1 to TRBJ2-7, with D tentatively TRBD1 (5 bases). Trimming took off 0 bases at V and 5 bases at J, with 11 bases between the two ends. Germline assignment: CDR1 SQVTM and CDR2 ANQGSEA. This CDR3 has 13 amino acids.